What follows describes a single T cell receptor beta chain. The CDR3 length is 13 residues. Trimming pared 0 bases from V and 7 bases from J, leaving 10 bases between. Germline CDR1 LNHNV, CDR2 YYDKDF (reference sequence). Patients with autoimmune history or systemic immunosuppression were excluded. These data are taken from a study of OX40 agonist ivuxolimab in advanced cancers. Study in general: Intravenous ivuxolimab was administered to patients every 2 weeks at 0.01 to 10 mg/kg. Prior anti-PD-1, anti-PD-L1 or anti-CTLA-4 therapy was allowed; approximately 41% had some.

TCRdb's table, derived via immunoSEQ multiplex PCR, lists solely in-frame clones and lacks some. In the table there are 45,000 to 55,000 clones, less than 85% of which are singletons. The sequence was collected from an adult with an advanced solid tumor such as melanoma, head and neck, liver or kidney cancer. The sample was CD4+ or CD8+ T cells sorted from blood, taken in a trial of the OX40 agonist ivuxolimab. V gene TRBV15 combines with J gene TRBJ2-7, with D possibly called TRBD1 or TRBD2 (5 bases each). The CDR3 protein is CATSRERGGEQYF. CDR3 coding DNA: TGTGCCACCAGCAGAGAGAGGGGTGGAGAGCAGTACTTC.